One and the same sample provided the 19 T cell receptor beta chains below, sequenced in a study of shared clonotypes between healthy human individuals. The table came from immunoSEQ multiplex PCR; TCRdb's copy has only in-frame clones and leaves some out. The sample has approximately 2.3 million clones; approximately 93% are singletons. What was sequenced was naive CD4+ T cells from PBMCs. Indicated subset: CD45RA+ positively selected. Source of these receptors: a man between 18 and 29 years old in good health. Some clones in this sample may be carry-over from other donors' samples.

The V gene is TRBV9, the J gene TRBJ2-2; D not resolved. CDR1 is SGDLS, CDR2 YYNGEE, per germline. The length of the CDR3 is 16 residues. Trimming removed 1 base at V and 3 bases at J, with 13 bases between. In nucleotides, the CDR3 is TGTGCCAGCAGCGTACGGTTAGGAATGGACACCGGGGAGCTGTTTTTT. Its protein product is CASSVRLGMDTGELFF.

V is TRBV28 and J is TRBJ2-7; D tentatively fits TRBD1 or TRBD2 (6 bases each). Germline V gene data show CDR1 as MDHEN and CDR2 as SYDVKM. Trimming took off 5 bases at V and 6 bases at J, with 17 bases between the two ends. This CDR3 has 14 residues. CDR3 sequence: CASSVVGGPGEQYF. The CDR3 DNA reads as TGTGCCAGCAGTGTTGTTGGGGGGCCGGGCGAGCAGTACTTC. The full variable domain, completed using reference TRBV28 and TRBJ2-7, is DVKVTQSSRYLVKRTGEKVFLECVQDMDHENMFWYRQDPGLGLRLIYFSYDVKMKEKGDIPEGYSVSREKKERFSLILESASTNQTSMYLCASSVVGGPGEQYFGPGTRLTVT.

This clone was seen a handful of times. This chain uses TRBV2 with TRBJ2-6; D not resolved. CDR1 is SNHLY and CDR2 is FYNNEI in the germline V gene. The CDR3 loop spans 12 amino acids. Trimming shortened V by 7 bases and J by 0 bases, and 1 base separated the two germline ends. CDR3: CASTSGANVLTF. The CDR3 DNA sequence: TGTGCCAGCACCTCTGGGGCCAACGTCCTGACTTTC.

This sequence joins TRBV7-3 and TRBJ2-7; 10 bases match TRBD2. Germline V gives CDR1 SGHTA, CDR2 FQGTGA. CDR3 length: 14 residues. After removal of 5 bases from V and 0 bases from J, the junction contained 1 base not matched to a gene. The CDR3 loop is CASSVAGGSYEQYF. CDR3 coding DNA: TGTGCCAGCAGCGTAGCGGGAGGCTCCTACGAGCAGTACTTC.

This CDR3 is CSVEVGLTGNLEAFF. In DNA form, the CDR3 reads TGCAGCGTTGAAGTCGGTTTGACGGGAAATCTTGAAGCTTTCTTT. The chain links TRBV29-1 to TRBJ1-1; D call uncertain. Trimming removed 1 base at V and 7 bases at J, with 19 bases between. The CDR3 contains 15 residues. In germline, CDR1 is SQVTM, CDR2 ANQGSEA.

The CDR3 sequence: CASRVDGSSYEQYF. The CDR3 DNA reads TGTGCCAGCAGGGTGGACGGGAGCTCCTACGAGCAGTACTTC. V gene TRBV2 combines with J gene TRBJ2-7; D is perhaps TRBD2 (6 bases). CDR1 is SNHLY, CDR2 FYNNEI, per germline. Trimming took 6 bases from V and 0 from J, leaving 12 bases between them. CDR3 length: 14 amino acids. Combining the CDR3 with reference TRBV2 and TRBJ2-7 gives the whole variable domain EPEVTQTPSHQVTQMGQEVILRCVPISNHLYFYWYRQILGQKVEFLVSFYNNEISEKSEIFDDQFSVERPDGSNFTLKIRSTKLEDSAMYFCASRVDGSSYEQYFGPGTRLTVT.

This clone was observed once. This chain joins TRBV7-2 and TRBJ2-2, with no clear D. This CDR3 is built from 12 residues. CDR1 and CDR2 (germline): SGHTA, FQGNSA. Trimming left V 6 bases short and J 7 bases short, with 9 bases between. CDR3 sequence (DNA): TGTGCCAGCAGGGGTGTTCACGGGGAGCTGTTTTTT. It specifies CASRGVHGELFF.

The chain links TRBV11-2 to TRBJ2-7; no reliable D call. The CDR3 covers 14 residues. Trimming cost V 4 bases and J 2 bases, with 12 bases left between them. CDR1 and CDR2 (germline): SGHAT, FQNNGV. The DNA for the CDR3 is TGTGCCAGCAGCTCCCCGGCCCGGACCTACGAGCAGTACTTC. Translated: CASSSPARTYEQYF.

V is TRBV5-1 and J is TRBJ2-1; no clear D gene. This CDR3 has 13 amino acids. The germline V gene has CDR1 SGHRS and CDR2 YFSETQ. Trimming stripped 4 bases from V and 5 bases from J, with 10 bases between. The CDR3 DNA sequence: TGCGCCAGCAGCGAGGTGGTGGACAATGAGCAGTTCTTC. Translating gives CASSEVVDNEQFF. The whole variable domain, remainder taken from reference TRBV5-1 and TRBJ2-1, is KAGVTQTPRYLIKTRGQQVTLSCSPISGHRSVSWYQQTPGQGLQFLFEYFSETQRNKGNFPGRFSGRQFSNSRSEMNVSTLELGDSALYLCASSEVVDNEQFFGPGTRLTVL.

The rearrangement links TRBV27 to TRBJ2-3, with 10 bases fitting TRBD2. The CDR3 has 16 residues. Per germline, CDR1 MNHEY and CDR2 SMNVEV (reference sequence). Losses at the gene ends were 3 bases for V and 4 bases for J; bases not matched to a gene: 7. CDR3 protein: CASSFLAGVMADTQYF. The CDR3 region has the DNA TGTGCCAGCAGTTTCCTAGCGGGAGTGATGGCAGATACGCAGTATTTT.

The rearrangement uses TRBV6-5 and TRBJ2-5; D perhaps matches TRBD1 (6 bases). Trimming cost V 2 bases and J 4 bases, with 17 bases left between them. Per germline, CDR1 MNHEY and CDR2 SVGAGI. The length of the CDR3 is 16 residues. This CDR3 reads CASSYTPTGFGETQYF. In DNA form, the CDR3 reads TGTGCCAGCAGTTACACTCCGACAGGCTTTGGAGAGACCCAGTACTTC.

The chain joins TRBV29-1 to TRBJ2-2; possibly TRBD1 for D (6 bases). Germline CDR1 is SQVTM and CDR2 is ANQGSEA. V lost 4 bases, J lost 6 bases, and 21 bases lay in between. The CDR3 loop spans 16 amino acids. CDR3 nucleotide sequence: TGCAGCGTTGGGGGGAAGGGGACAAGAAGGGCCGGGGAGCTGTTTTTT. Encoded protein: CSVGGKGTRRAGELFF.

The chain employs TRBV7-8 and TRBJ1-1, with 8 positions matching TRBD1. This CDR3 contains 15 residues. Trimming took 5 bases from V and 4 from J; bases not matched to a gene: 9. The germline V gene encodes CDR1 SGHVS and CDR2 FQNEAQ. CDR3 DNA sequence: TGTGCCAGCAGCACCGCCGGACAGGGTGGCACTGAAGCTTTCTTT. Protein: CASSTAGQGGTEAFF.

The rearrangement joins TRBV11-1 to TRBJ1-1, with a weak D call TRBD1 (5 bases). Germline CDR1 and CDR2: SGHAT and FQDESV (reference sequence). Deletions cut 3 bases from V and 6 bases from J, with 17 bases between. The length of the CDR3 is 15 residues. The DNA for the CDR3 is TGTGCCAGCAGCTTGGGGTGGGGGATGTCCTCTGAAGCTTTCTTT. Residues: CASSLGWGMSSEAFF.

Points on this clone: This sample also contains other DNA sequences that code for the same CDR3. CDR3 protein: CASSFSGYEQYF. In DNA form, the CDR3 reads TGTGCCAGCAGTTTTAGCGGGTACGAGCAGTACTTC. The gene calls are TRBV7-2 and TRBJ2-7; 7 bases agree with TRBD2. The V and J ends lost 6 bases and 4 bases, in that order; junction bases with no gene match: 3. Per the germline V gene, CDR1 is SGHTA and CDR2 is FQGNSA. The CDR3 runs 12 residues.

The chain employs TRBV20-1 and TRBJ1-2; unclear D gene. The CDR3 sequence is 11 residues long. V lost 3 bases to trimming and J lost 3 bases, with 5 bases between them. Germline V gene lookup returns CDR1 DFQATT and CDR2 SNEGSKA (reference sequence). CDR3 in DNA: TGCAGTGCTAGGGATTACTATGGCTACACCTTC. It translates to CSARDYYGYTF.

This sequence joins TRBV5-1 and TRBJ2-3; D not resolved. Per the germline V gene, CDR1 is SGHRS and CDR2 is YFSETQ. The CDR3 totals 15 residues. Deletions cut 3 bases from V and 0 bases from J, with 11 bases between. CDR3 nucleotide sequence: TGCGCCAGCAGCTCCCCCAAAACCAGCACAGATACGCAGTATTTT. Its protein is CASSSPKTSTDTQYF.

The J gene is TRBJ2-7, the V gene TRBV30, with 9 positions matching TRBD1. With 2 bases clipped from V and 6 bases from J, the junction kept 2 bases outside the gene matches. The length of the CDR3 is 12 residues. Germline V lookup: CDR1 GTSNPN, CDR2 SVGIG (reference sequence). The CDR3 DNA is TGTGCCTGGAGTTGGGGACAGGGCGAGCAGTACTTC. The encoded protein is CAWSWGQGEQYF.

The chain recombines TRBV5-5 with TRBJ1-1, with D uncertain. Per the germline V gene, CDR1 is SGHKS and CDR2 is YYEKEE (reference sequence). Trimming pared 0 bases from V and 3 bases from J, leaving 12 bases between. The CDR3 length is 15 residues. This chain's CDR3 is CASSLGPRGDTEAFF. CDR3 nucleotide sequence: TGTGCCAGCAGCTTGGGCCCCCGGGGAGACACTGAAGCTTTCTTT.